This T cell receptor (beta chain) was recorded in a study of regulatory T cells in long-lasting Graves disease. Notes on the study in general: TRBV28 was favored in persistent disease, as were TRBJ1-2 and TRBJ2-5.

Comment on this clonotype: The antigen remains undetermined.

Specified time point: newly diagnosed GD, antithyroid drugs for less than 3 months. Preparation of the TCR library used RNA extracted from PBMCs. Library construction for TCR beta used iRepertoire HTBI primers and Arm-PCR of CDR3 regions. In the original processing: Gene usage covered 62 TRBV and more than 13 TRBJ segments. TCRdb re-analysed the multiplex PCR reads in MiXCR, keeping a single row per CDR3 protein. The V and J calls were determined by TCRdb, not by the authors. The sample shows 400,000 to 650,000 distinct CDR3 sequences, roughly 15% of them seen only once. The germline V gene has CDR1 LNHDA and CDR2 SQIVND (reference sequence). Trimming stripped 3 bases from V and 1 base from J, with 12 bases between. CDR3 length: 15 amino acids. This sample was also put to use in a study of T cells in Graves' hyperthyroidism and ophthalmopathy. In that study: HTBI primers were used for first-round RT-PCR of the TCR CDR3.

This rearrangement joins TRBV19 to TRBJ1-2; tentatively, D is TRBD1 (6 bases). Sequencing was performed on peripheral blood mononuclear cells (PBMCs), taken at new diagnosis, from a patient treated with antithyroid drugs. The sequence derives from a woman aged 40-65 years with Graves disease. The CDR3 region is CASSIQGSVNYGYTF. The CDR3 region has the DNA TGTGCCAGTAGTATCCAGGGGAGCGTTAACTATGGCTACACCTTC.